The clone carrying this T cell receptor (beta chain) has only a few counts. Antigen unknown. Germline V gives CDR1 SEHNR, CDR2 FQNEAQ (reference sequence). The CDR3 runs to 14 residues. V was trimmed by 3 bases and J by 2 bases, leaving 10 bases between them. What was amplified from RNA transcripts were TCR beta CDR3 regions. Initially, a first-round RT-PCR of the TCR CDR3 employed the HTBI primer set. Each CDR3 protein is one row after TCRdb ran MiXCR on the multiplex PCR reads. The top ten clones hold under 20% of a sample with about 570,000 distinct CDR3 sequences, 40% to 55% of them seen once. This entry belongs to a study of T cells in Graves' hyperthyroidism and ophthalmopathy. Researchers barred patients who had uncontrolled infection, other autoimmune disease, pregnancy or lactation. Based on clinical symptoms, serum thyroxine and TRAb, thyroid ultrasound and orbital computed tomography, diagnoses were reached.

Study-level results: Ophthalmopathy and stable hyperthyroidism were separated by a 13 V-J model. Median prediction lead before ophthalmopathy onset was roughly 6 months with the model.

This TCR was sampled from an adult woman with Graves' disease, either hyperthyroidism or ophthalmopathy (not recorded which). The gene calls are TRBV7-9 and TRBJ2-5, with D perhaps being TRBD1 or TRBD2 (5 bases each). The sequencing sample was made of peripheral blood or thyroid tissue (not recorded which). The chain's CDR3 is CASSLGPQQETQYF. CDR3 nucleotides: TGTGCCAGCAGCTTGGGACCGCAACAAGAGACCCAGTACTTC. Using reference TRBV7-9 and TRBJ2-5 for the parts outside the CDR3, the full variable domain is DTGVSQNPRHKITKRGQNVTFRCDPISEHNRLYWYRQTLGQGPEFLTYFQNEAQLEKSRLLSDRFSAERPKGSFSTLEIQRTEQGDSAMYLCASSLGPQQETQYFGPGTRLLVL.